The T cell receptor (beta chain) described here comes from a study of identical twins. Germline lookup yields CDR1 SQVTM and CDR2 ANQGSEA. Deletions cut 6 bases from V and 5 bases from J, with 19 bases between. CDR3 length equals 14 residues. TCRdb ran MiXCR on the 5' RACE reads and lists one entry per CDR3 protein. The table records roughly 720,000 distinct CDR3 sequences, 15% to 20% of them present only once. Healthy Caucasians were all of the donors. This clonotype has only a few counts. The same data also went into a second study, on T cells expressing NK-cell markers. As reported in that work: The TCR beta repertoires originated in sorted CD3+CD56+NKG2C+, CD3+CD56+NKG2C- and CD3+CD56-NKG2C+ T cells. Among the eight sequenced donors, seven tested HCMV-seropositive and one tested seronegative. These clonotypes additionally ranked first within the CD3+CD56-NKG2C+ fraction of a few donors.

The source is a woman under 30 in good health. Material: PBMCs. The chain carries TRBV29-1 and TRBJ2-5, with D possibly being TRBD2 (6 bases). This CDR3 reads CSVVPRGGGETQYF. Here the CDR3 DNA reads TGCAGCGTCGTTCCACGTGGTGGGGGGGAGACCCAGTACTTC.